Described below is a single T cell receptor beta chain sequence and its context. The CDR3 has 14 amino acids. The V gene's germline CDR1 is MNHEY and CDR2 SMNVEV (reference sequence). Between the trimmed V and J ends, which lost 7 bases and 4 bases, there was a span of 14 bases. This sample was included in a study of T cell responses to AZD1222 COVID-19 vaccine. TCRdb keeps only in-frame clones here, not all; method: immunoSEQ multiplex PCR. This table holds 100,000 to 150,000 clones, about 94% found once. This TCR derives from an adult in good health. The sample was peripheral blood, taken on day 0 of AZD1222 vaccination. This sequence joins TRBV27 and TRBJ2-1; D is possibly TRBD2 (5 bases). In DNA, the CDR3 is TGTGCCAGCAACCCCGGCGGAGGATACAATGAGCAGTTCTTC. It yields the protein CASNPGGGYNEQFF.